Reported below is one TCR beta chain. What it binds is not known. These data originate in a study of cytomegalovirus exposure and HLA in healthy donors. The CDR3 is 16 amino acids. Despite likely unrecorded immune exposures, the donors were nominally healthy at the time of sampling. Study results and limitations: The study assumed roughly uniform donor sequencing depth for presence/absence analyses. Clonal expansion was found to be greater in HLA-associated TCR beta chains than in equally common others in a later analysis. Relative to the approximately 700-donor mean, N-insertions were reportedly fewer in an Asian-associated ancestry cluster in a later analysis.

13 Jbeta primers and 60 Vbeta primers were used for the PCR. Only in-frame clones appear in the TCRdb table, and some are missing; sequencing was by immunoSEQ multiplex PCR. The sample has approximately 220,000 clones; around 80% are singletons. Sequences were obtained from PBMCs. The clonotype originates from a girl aged 2 to 10 in good health and CMV-seronegative. The chain carries TRBV21-1 and TRBJ2-7; the D call TRBD1 from the table was never checked on the DNA. TRBV21-1 has pseudogene status. The CDR3: CAREKPRQGTRYEQYF. The DNA of the CDR3 is TGTGCCAGGGAAAAACCCCGACAGGGTACCCGCTACGAGCAGTACTTC.